This TCR beta chain appears in the sequencing data of a study of T cell repertoires in cytomegalovirus infection. Study-wide results and caveats: Across the ex vivo response, the dominant clonotypes were HLA-C-restricted CMV-specific TCR beta clonotypes.

A few counts support this clonotype. What it binds is not known. Trimming cost V 3 bases and J 8 bases, with 19 bases left between them. CDR3 length: 16 residues. Germline CDR1 is MGHRA and CDR2 is YSYEKL. Each CDR3 protein is one row after TCRdb ran MiXCR on the reads. The sample lists 300,000 to 450,000 distinct CDR3 sequences, 18% occurring once. The TCR sequence derives from a human donor in good health (CMV status not recorded). Some clones in this sample may be carry-over from other donors' samples. This rearrangement joins TRBV4-1 to TRBJ1-4; D remains ambiguous. Sequenced: PBMCs. The CDR3 DNA follows: TGCGCCAGCAGCCAGGTCCAAGTCGGGGTTAGCGAAAAACTGTTTTTT. Protein: CASSQVQVGVSEKLFF.